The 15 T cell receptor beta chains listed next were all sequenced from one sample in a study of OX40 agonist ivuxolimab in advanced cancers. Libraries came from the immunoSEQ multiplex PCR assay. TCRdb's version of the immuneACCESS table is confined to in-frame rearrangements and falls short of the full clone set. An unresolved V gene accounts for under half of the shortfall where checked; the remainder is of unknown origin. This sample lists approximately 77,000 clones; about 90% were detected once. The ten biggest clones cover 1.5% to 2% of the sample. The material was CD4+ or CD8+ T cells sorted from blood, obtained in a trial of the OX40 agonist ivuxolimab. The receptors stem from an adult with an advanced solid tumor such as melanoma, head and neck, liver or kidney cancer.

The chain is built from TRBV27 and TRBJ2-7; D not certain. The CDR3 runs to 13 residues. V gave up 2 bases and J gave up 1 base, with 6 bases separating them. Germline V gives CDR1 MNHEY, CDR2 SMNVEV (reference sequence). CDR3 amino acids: CASSLQESYEQYF. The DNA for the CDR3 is TGTGCCAGCAGTTTACAGGAATCCTACGAGCAGTACTTC.

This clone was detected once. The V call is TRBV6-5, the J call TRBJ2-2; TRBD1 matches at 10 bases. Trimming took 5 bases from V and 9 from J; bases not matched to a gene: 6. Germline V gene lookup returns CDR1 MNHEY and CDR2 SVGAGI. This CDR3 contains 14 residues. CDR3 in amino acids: CASSIMTGGRELFF. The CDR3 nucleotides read TGTGCCAGCAGTATAATGACAGGGGGCCGGGAGCTGTTTTTT.

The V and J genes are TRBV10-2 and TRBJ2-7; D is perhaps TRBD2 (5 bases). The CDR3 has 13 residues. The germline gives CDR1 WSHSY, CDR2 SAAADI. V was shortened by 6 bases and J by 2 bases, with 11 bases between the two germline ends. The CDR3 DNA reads TGCGCCAGCAGCCTCGGGAATACCTACGAGCAGTACTTC. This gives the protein CASSLGNTYEQYF.

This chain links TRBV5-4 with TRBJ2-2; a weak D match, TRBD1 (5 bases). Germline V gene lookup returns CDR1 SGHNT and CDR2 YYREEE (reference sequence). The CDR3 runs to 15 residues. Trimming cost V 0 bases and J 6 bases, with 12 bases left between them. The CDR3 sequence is CASSLESGIAGELFF. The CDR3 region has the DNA TGTGCCAGCAGCTTGGAGTCAGGGATTGCCGGGGAGCTGTTTTTT.

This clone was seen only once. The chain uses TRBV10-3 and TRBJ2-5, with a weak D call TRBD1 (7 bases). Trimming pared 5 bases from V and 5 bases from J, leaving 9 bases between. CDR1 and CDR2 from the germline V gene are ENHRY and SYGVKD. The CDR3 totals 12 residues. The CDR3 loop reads CAISSGGETQYF. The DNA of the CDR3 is TGTGCCATCAGTTCAGGGGGGGAGACCCAGTACTTC.

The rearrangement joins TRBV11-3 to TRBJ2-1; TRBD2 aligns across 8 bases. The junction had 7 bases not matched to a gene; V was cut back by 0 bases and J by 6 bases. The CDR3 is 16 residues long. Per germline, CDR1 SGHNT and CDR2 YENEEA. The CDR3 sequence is CASSLDPREGLNEQFF. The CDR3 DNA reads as TGTGCCAGCAGCTTAGATCCCCGGGAGGGCCTCAATGAGCAGTTCTTC.

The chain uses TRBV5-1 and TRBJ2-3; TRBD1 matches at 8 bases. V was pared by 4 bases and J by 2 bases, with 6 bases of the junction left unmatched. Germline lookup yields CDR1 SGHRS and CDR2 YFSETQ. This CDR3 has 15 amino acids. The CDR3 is CASSQTGDNTDTQYF. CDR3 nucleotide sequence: TGCGCCAGCAGCCAGACAGGGGATAACACAGATACGCAGTATTTT.

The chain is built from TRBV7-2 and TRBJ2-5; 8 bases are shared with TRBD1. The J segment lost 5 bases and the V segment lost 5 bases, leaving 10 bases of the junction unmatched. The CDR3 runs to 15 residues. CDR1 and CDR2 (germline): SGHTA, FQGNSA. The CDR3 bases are TGTGCCAGCAGCCCTGGACAGGGCGGGACGGAGACCCAGTACTTC. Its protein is CASSPGQGGTETQYF.

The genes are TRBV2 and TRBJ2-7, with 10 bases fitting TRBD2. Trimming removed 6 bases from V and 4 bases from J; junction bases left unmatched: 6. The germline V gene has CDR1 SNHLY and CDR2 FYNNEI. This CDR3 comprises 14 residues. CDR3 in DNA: TGTGCCAGCAGGTCTGGACTAGCGGTTTACGAGCAGTACTTC. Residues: CASRSGLAVYEQYF.

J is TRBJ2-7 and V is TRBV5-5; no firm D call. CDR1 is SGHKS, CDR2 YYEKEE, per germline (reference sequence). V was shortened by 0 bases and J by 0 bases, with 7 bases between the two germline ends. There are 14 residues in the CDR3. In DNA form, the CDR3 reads TGTGCCAGCAGCTTGGGACCCAGCTCCTACGAGCAGTACTTC. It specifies CASSLGPSSYEQYF.

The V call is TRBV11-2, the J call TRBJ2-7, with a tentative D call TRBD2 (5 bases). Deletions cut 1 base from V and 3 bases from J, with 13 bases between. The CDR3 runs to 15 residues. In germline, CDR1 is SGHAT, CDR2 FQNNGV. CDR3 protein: CASSLVPGLDYEQYF. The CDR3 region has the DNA TGTGCCAGCAGCTTAGTGCCGGGGTTGGACTACGAGCAGTACTTC.

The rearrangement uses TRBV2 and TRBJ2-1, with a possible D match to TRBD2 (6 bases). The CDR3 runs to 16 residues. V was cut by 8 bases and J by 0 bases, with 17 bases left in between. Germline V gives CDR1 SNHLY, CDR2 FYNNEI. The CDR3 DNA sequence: TGTGCCAGCCTAGCCTACGCGGGGTCCTCCTACAATGAGCAGTTCTTC. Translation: CASLAYAGSSYNEQFF.

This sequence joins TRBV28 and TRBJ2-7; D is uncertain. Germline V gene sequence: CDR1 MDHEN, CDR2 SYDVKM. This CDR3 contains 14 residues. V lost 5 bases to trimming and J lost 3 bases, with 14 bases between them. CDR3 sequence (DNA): TGTGCCAGCAGTACCGACCCAGTCTACTACGAGCAGTACTTC. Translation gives CASSTDPVYYEQYF.

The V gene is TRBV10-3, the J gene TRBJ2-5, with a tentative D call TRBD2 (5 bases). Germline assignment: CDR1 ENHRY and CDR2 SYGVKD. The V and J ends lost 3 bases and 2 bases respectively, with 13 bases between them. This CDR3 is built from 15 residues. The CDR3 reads CAISDRVREQETQYF. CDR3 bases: TGTGCCATCAGTGATCGGGTGAGGGAGCAAGAGACCCAGTACTTC.

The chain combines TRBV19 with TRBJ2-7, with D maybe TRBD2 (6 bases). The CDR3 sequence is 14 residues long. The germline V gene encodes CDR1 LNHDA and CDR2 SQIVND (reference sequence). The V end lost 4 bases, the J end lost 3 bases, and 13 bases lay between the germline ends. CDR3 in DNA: TGTGCCAGTAGTACGCACGGGAGTGGCTACGAGCAGTACTTC. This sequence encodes CASSTHGSGYEQYF.